Listed below are T cell receptor beta chains from one sample, sequenced in a study of PD-1 blockade in classical Hodgkin lymphoma. This table comes from immunoSEQ multiplex PCR, and its TCRdb copy is limited to in-frame clones, with some not included. The sample lists over 9,500 clones; 65% to 85% were seen once. The material sequenced was peripheral blood mononuclear cells (PBMCs), taken before the fourth cycle of nivolumab. The receptor set was obtained from a human donor with classical Hodgkin lymphoma. CDR3s include the opening cysteine and the closing phenylalanine or tryptophan. The D gene is left open where the match is weak. Clone size is shown for a subset of rows, as once, few, many or a class of expanded clone.

d_gene | j_gene | abundance | v_gene | CDR3nt | CDR3aa
. | TRBJ1-5 | . | TRBV11-2 | TGTGCCAGCAGCCCCCTCGTGGGGTATTATAGCAATCAGCCCCAGCATTTT | CASSPLVGYYSNQPQHF
. | TRBJ2-7 | . | TRBV27 | TGTGCCAGCAGTTTATTTCGACACTCCTACGAGCAGTACTTC | CASSLFRHSYEQYF
. | TRBJ1-1 | . | TRBV30 | TGTGCCTGGAGTGAAGAGATGAACACTGAAGCTTTCTTT | CAWSEEMNTEAFF
. | TRBJ2-1 | . | TRBV28 | TGTGCCAGCAGTAACCGCCGGCAGGGGGGGTGGAACAATGAGCAGTTCTTC | CASSNRRQGGWNNEQFF
. | TRBJ2-6 | . | TRBV7-3 | TGTGCCAGTGGACGGAGCTCTGGGGCCAACGTCCTGACTTTC | CASGRSSGANVLTF
. | TRBJ2-1 | . | TRBV4-1 | TGCGCCAGCAGCCAAGGGACCCACAATGAGCAGTTCTTC | CASSQGTHNEQFF
. | TRBJ1-5 | . | TRBV19 | TGTGCCAGTAGTATGGGGCGGGATCAGCCCCAGCATTTT | CASSMGRDQPQHF
. | TRBJ1-4 | . | TRBV9 | TGTGCCAGCAGCGTAGCTAGCTCAACTAATGAAAAACTGTTTTTT | CASSVASSTNEKLFF
. | TRBJ2-6 | . | TRBV4-2 | TGTGCCAGCAGCGCAGTTCCCAAAGTTACAAAGTCGGGCCAACGTCCTGACTTC | CASSAVPKVTKSGQRPDF
TRBD1 | TRBJ2-7 | medium-sized | TRBV30 | TGTGCCTGGAGTCCCCGGGACAGGGGGCATAGCTACGAGCAGTACTTC | CAWSPRDRGHSYEQYF
TRBD1 | TRBJ2-5 | medium-sized | TRBV7-8 | TGTGCCAGCAGCTCGAAGGGACAGGGCGGCGAGACCCAGTACTTC | CASSSKGQGGETQYF
TRBD1 | TRBJ1-1 | . | TRBV5-1 | TGCGCCAGCACCAAGACAGGGGGCAGCACTGAAGCTTTCTTT | CASTKTGGSTEAFF
. | TRBJ1-1 | . | TRBV2 | TGTGCCAGCAGAGACCGACACCCGAACACTGAAGCTTTCTTT | CASRDRHPNTEAFF
. | TRBJ1-1 | . | TRBV6-5 | TGTGCCAGCAGTTACACGGAAACCACTGAAGCTTTCTTT | CASSYTETTEAFF
. | TRBJ1-1 | . | TRBV4-1 | TGCGCCAGCAGCCAACGTGCAGTCAAGAACACTGAAGCTTTCTTT | CASSQRAVKNTEAFF
. | TRBJ2-2 | . | TRBV5-1 | TGCGCCAGCAGCTCGATGCAATCAGGGAGCACCGGGGAGCTGTTTTTT | CASSSMQSGSTGELFF
. | TRBJ1-5 | . | TRBV6-5 | TGTGCCAGCAGCTACGACAAGAATCAGCCCCAGCATTTT | CASSYDKNQPQHF
. | TRBJ1-6 | . | TRBV7-8 | TGTGCCAGCATCCTTACCATCGATACGAACTATAATTCACCCCTCCACTTT | CASILTIDTNYNSPLHF
TRBD1 | TRBJ1-4 | . | TRBV30 | TGTGCCTGGAGAAGGACAGGGATTAATGAAAAACTGTTTTTT | CAWRRTGINEKLFF
. | TRBJ1-1 | . | TRBV6-4 | TGTGCCAGCAGCGCCGATTCCGGCGGGAACACTGAAGCTTTCTTT | CASSADSGGNTEAFF
. | TRBJ1-2 | . | TRBV18 | TGTGCCAGCTCAACTACAGGGAATTGGTATGGCTACACCTTC | CASSTTGNWYGYTF
. | TRBJ1-2 | . | TRBV5-1 | TGCGCCAGCAGCTTGGTGCGGGGGGAGAATGGCTACACCTTC | CASSLVRGENGYTF
. | TRBJ2-7 | . | TRBV5-6 | TGTGCCAGCAGTAAACCCTTTTGGGACGGCCGCTACGAGCAGTACTTC | CASSKPFWDGRYEQYF
. | TRBJ2-7 | . | TRBV27 | TGTGCCAGCAGTTTTCGCGGAACTGGGTCCTACGAGCAGTACTTC | CASSFRGTGSYEQYF
. | TRBJ2-7 | . | TRBV19 | TGTGCCAGCGAGGACAAGACCTACGAGCAGTACTTC | CASEDKTYEQYF
. | TRBJ2-7 | . | TRBV19 | TGTGCCAGCAAGGACGGACGACGGACCTTGGACGAGCAGTACTTC | CASKDGRRTLDEQYF
. | TRBJ1-4 | few | TRBV6-1 | TGTGCCAGCAGGAGGGGAGGGGGGGTTTTTGAAAAACTGTTTTTT | CASRRGGGVFEKLFF
. | TRBJ2-7 | . | TRBV10-3 | TGTGCCATCAGTGAATACCGCTCTAACTCCTACGAGCAGTACTTC | CAISEYRSNSYEQYF
. | TRBJ1-1 | . | TRBV6-1 | TGTGCCAGCAGTTTAACCCCGGACAGTGCTGAAGCTTTCTTT | CASSLTPDSAEAFF
TRBD2 | TRBJ2-3 | . | TRBV5-4 | TGTGCCAGCAGCCGATCTCCGGGACTACAACCAGTCGATACGCAGTATTTT | CASSRSPGLQPVDTQYF
. | TRBJ1-5 | . | TRBV6-5 | TGTGCCAGCAGTTACTCGAGTTTTTATCAGCCCCAGCATTTT | CASSYSSFYQPQHF
. | TRBJ1-2 | few | TRBV4-1 | TGCGCCAGCAGCCAGACAAACAGGGATGGCTACACCTTC | CASSQTNRDGYTF
TRBD1 | TRBJ1-5 | . | TRBV30 | TGTGCCTGGAGTGTACAGGGGGGCATCAATCAGCCCCAGCATTTT | CAWSVQGGINQPQHF
TRBD2 | TRBJ2-2 | . | TRBV7-2 | TGTGCCAGCAGCCGACTAGCGGGAGGTTTCGGGGAGCTGTTTTTT | CASSRLAGGFGELFF
. | TRBJ1-1 | . | TRBV6-5 | TGTGCCAGTTCTTTCAGGGGCATGAACACTGAAGCTTTCTTT | CASSFRGMNTEAFF
. | TRBJ2-3 | . | TRBV5-1 | TGCGCCAGCAGCTTGGAGGGTTCGGATACGCAGTATTTT | CASSLEGSDTQYF
. | TRBJ2-7 | . | TRBV6-1 | TGTGCCAGCAGCGCAATTACGGACAGCAACTACGAGCAGTACTTC | CASSAITDSNYEQYF
. | TRBJ1-5 | . | TRBV5-4 | TGTGCCAGCAGCTTGGGGGGGCTATCAAATCAGCCCCAGCATTTT | CASSLGGLSNQPQHF
. | TRBJ2-7 | . | TRBV15 | TGTGCCACCAGCAGCGGCAGTCGGGGGAACGAGCAGTACTTC | CATSSGSRGNEQYF
TRBD1 | TRBJ1-2 | . | TRBV25-1 | TGTGCCAGCAGTGGACAGGGCAGAGCTAACTATGGCTACACCTTC | CASSGQGRANYGYTF